One T cell receptor beta chain is described in this entry. Antigen specificity is unknown. The data were taken from a study of T-cell memory formation after mild COVID-19. Whole-study context: The two donors had largely donor-specific TCR clusters. Study-wide findings and caveats: CD4+ contracting clones lay mainly in CM and EM, CD8+ ones in EMRA. Several responding clones turned up in pre-infection memory, indicating that cross-reactive memory may have taken part.

MiXCR, run by TCRdb on the 5' RACE reads, gives a single entry per CDR3 protein. The data show about 360,000 distinct CDR3 sequences, with under 15% seen just once and about 22% held by the top ten. There are 13 residues in the CDR3. The germline V gene encodes CDR1 LGHNA and CDR2 YSLEER. With 0 bases removed from V and 11 bases from J, the gap between germline ends came to 8 bases. The chain combines TRBV4-3 with TRBJ1-6; D ambiguous. The receptor comes from a young man who had mild COVID-19 (a few samples of this study predate the infection). Cell type and time point are not known. Sequenced material: PBMCs or a T cell subset sorted from them (not recorded which). CDR3 sequence (DNA): TGCGCCAGCAGCCAAGAGATGGTAACACCCCTCCACTTT. This gives the protein CASSQEMVTPLHF.